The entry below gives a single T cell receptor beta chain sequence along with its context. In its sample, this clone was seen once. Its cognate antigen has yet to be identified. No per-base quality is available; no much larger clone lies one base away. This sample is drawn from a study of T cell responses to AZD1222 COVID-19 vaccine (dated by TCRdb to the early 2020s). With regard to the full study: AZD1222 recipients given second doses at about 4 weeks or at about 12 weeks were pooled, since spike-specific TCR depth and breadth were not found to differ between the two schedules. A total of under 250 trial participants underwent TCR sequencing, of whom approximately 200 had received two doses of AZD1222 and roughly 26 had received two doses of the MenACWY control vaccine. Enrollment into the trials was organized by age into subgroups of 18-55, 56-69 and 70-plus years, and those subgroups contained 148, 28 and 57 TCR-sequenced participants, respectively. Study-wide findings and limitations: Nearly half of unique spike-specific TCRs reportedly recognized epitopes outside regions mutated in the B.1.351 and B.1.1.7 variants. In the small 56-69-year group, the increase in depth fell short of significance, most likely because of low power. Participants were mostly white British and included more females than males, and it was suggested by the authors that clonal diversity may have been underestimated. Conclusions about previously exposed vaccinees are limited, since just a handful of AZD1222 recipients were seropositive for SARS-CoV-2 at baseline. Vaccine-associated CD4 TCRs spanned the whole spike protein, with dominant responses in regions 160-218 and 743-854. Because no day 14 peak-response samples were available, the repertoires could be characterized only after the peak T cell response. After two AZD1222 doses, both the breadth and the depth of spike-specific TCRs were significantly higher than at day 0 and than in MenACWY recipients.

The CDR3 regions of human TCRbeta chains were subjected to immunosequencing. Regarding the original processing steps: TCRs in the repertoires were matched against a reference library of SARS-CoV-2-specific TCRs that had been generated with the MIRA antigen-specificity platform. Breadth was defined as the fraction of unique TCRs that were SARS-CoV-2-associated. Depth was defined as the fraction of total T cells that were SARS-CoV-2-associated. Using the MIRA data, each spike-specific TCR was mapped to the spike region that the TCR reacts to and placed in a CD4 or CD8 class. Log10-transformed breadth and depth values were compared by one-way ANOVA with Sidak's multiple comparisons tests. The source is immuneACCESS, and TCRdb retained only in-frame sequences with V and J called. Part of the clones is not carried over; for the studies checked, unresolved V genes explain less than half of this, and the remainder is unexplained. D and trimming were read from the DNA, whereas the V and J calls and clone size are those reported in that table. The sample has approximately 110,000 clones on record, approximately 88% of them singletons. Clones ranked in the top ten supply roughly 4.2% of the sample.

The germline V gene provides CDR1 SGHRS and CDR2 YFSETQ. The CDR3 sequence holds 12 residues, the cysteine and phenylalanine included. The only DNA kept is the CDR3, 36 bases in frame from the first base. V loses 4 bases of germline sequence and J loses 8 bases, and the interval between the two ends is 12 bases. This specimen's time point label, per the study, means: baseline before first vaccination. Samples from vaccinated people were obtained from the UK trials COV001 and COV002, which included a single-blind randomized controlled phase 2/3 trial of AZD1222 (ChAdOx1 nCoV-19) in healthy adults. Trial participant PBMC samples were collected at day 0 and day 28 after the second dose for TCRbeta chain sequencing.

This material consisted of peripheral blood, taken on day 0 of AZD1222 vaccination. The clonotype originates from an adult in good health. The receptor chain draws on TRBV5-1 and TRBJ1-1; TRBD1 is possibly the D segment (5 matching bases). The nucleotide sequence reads TGCGCCAGCAGCGCCCAGGGCCAAGAAGCTTTCTTT. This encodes CASSAQGQEAFF.